Presented here are 22 T cell receptor beta chains from one specimen sequenced in a study of cytomegalovirus exposure and HLA in healthy donors. The method was immunoSEQ multiplex PCR; TCRdb's version includes in-frame clones alone and lacks a portion of them. Here the sample spans around 98,000 clones, around 90% being singletons. The material sequenced was PBMCs. The receptors derive from a woman aged 25 to 39 in good health and CMV-seronegative.

V usage is TRBV7-2 and J usage is TRBJ2-3; the match to TRBD2 covers 10 bases. CDR3 length: 14 residues. The trim removed 7 bases at V and 7 bases at J, leaving 8 bases unmatched. CDR1 and CDR2 from the germline V gene are SGHTA and FQGNSA. The CDR3 loop is CASTAAGGVNTQYF. The DNA for the CDR3 is TGTGCCAGCACAGCAGCGGGAGGGGTGAATACGCAGTATTTT.

This clone appeared a few times. This chain links TRBV2 with TRBJ1-5; 10 bases align to TRBD1. Germline V gene data show CDR1 as SNHLY and CDR2 as FYNNEI. After removal of 5 bases from V and 2 bases from J, the junction contained 9 bases not matched to a gene. The CDR3 has 17 amino acids. CDR3 sequence (DNA): TGTGCCAGCAGTCGTCTGACAGGGGGCGTCGGCAATCAGCCCCAGCATTTT. Residues: CASSRLTGGVGNQPQHF.

CDR3 amino acids: CASSLRGGATDTQYF. Written as DNA, the CDR3 is TGTGCCAGCAGCTTACGCGGGGGCGCGACAGATACGCAGTATTTT. V and J are TRBV7-2 and TRBJ2-3, with D possibly TRBD2 on 7 matching bases. Trimming took 2 bases from V and 3 from J, leaving 12 bases between them. The CDR3 covers 15 residues. Germline lookup yields CDR1 SGHTA and CDR2 FQGNSA.

Regarding this clone: Its ends do not fully match the called genes, so a read error is possible. This chain joins TRBV7-3 and TRBJ2-1; 11 bases are shared with TRBD2. The germline CDR1 and CDR2 sequences are SGHTA and FQGTGA. This CDR3 contains 16 residues. The CDR3 protein is CASSITSGGTYNEQFF. CDR3 DNA: TGTGCCAGCAGCATAACTAGCGGGGGTACCTACAATGAGCAGTTCTTC. Looking up the rest from reference TRBV7-3 and TRBJ2-1 gives the full variable domain: GAGVSQTPSNKVTEKGKYVELRCDPISGHTALYWYRQSLGQGPEFLIYFQGTGAADDSGLPNDRFFAVRPEGSVSTLKIQRTERGDSAVYLCASSITSGGTYNEQFFGPGTRLTVL.

The CDR3: CASSEAQYLAYF. DNA for the CDR3: TGTGCCAGCAGTGAAGCGCAGTATTTGGCGTACTTC. The chain has TRBV2 and TRBJ2-7; no firm D call. CDR1 is SNHLY, CDR2 FYNNEI, per germline. Trimming took off 0 bases at V and 12 bases at J, with 12 bases between the two ends. This CDR3 spans 12 amino acids.

This rearrangement joins TRBV4-2 to TRBJ1-1; D remains unclear. The V gene's germline CDR1 is LGHNA and CDR2 YNFKEQ. V was pared by 1 base and J by 9 bases, with 18 bases between. There are 15 residues in the CDR3. CDR3 region: CASSQGNIPGLKAFF. DNA of the CDR3: TGTGCCAGCAGCCAAGGTAATATACCGGGGTTAAAAGCTTTCTTT.

V and J are TRBV7-2 and TRBJ1-3; D is unclear. The V end lost 5 bases, the J end lost 1 base, and 15 bases lay between the germline ends. Looked up from germline, CDR1 is SGHTA and CDR2 is FQGNSA. The CDR3 runs 16 residues. CDR3 nucleotides: TGTGCCAGCAGCCCCGTCCGAGCGCAATCTGGAAACACCATATATTTT. Amino acids: CASSPVRAQSGNTIYF.

Here the CDR3 DNA reads TGTGCCAGCAGCTTAGCGACCGGCGGGCAGCCCCAGCATTTT. Its protein is CASSLATGGQPQHF. This rearrangement joins TRBV7-9 to TRBJ1-5, with unresolved D. CDR3 size: 14 residues. V was pared by 0 bases and J by 7 bases, with 10 bases between. CDR1 is SEHNR and CDR2 is FQNEAQ in the germline V gene (reference sequence).

The J gene is TRBJ1-4, the V gene TRBV4-1; D remains ambiguous. The germline V gene has CDR1 MGHRA and CDR2 YSYEKL. Trimming took 3 bases from V and 6 from J, leaving 23 bases between them. The CDR3 runs 18 residues. The CDR3 nucleotides read TGCGCCAGCAGCCAGGTTTCGGGATTGGGTAGACGGGATGAAAAACTGTTTTTT. It specifies CASSQVSGLGRRDEKLFF.

This rearrangement joins TRBV7-9 to TRBJ2-5; 11 nucleotides match TRBD2. Germline V CDR1 and CDR2: SEHNR, FQNEAQ (reference sequence). With V trimmed by 4 bases and J by 7 bases, 11 bases remained unmatched. The CDR3 runs to 16 residues. CDR3 protein: CASSSPGLAALGTQYF. In nucleotides, the CDR3 is TGTGCCAGCAGCTCCCCGGGACTAGCGGCCCTGGGGACCCAGTACTTC.

The genes are TRBV5-1 and TRBJ1-3; 9 positions match TRBD1. The length of the CDR3 is 16 residues. CDR1 SGHRS and CDR2 YFSETQ come from the germline V gene. Unmatched junction bases numbered 9, after V lost 4 bases and J lost 4 bases. The CDR3 DNA follows: TGCGCCAGCAGCACGGAACAGGGGGCCACAGGAAACACCATATATTTT. It specifies CASSTEQGATGNTIYF.

The V and J genes are TRBV28 and TRBJ2-4; TRBD1 is a possible D gene (5 bases). Germline CDR1 reads MDHEN; CDR2 reads SYDVKM. Between the trimmed V and J ends, which lost 6 bases and 3 bases, there was a span of 15 bases. The CDR3 spans 15 residues. The CDR3 DNA reads TGTGCCAGCAGCCTAGTAGCAGGGTTCAAAAACATTCAGTACTTC. Translated, it gives CASSLVAGFKNIQYF.

The chain joins TRBV7-2 to TRBJ1-2; 11 bases line up with TRBD1. CDR1 and CDR2 (germline): SGHTA, FQGNSA. The junction had 16 bases not matched to a gene; V was cut back by 5 bases and J by 8 bases. CDR3 size: 17 residues. The CDR3 coding sequence is TGTGCCAGCAGCCGCCGGACAGGGGGCCGGATGGGGCTGGGCTACACCTTC. As protein: CASSRRTGGRMGLGYTF.

This clone was counted once. The genes are TRBV19 and TRBJ2-1; 7 positions match TRBD1. CDR3 length equals 15 residues. J lost 3 bases, V lost 2 bases, and 4 bases had no gene match. The germline CDR1 and CDR2 sequences are LNHDA and SQIVND (reference sequence). CDR3 bases: TGTGCCAGTAGTATAAGGACAGGCCTCTACAATGAGCAGTTCTTC. Translation gives CASSIRTGLYNEQFF.

This clone was picked up one time. The rearrangement joins TRBV16 to TRBJ1-5, with 7 bases lining up with TRBD1. The CDR3 runs to 14 residues. Trimming at V came to 10 bases and at J to 6 bases, leaving 12 bases not matched to a gene. The germline CDR1 and CDR2 sequences are KGHSY and FQNENV. DNA of the CDR3: TGTGCCACCGGCCAGGGGGGAGCGGGTCAGCCCCAGCATTTT. Residues: CATGQGGAGQPQHF.

The gene calls are TRBV5-1 and TRBJ2-2, with TRBD1 matching over 8 bases. CDR3 size: 16 residues. J was trimmed by 3 bases and V by 0 bases; bases with no gene match: 4. Germline CDR1 is SGHRS and CDR2 is YFSETQ. Here the CDR3 reads CASSLDNRGYTGELFF. As DNA, the CDR3 is TGCGCCAGCAGCTTGGATAACAGGGGGTACACCGGGGAGCTGTTTTTT. Full variable domain (outside the CDR3, taken from reference TRBV5-1 and TRBJ2-2): KAGVTQTPRYLIKTRGQQVTLSCSPISGHRSVSWYQQTPGQGLQFLFEYFSETQRNKGNFPGRFSGRQFSNSRSEMNVSTLELGDSALYLCASSLDNRGYTGELFFGEGSRLTVL.

The rearrangement uses TRBV9 and TRBJ1-2; 7 bases map to TRBD1. With V trimmed by 3 bases and J by 4 bases, 3 bases remained unmatched. Germline V lookup: CDR1 SGDLS, CDR2 YYNGEE. There are 13 residues in the CDR3. The CDR3: CASSGTGTYGYTF. Written as DNA, the CDR3 is TGTGCCAGCAGCGGGACAGGAACCTATGGCTACACCTTC.

This clone appeared a single time. This chain connects TRBV7-9 to TRBJ2-1; 8 bases are shared with TRBD1. With V trimmed by 2 bases and J by 6 bases, 3 bases remained unmatched. Germline lookup yields CDR1 SEHNR and CDR2 FQNEAQ (reference sequence). There are 14 residues in the CDR3. CDR3 nucleotides: TGTGCCAGCAGCTTAAGAGACAGGGGCAATGAGCAGTTCTTC. It codes for CASSLRDRGNEQFF.

The rearrangement uses TRBV6-5 and TRBJ2-7, with 12 bases aligning to TRBD1. Germline lookup yields CDR1 MNHEY and CDR2 SVGAGI. This CDR3 has 15 residues. The junction had 5 bases not matched to a gene; V was cut back by 4 bases and J by 4 bases. CDR3 bases: TGTGCCAGCAGTTCCCCGGGACAGGGGGCGTACGAGCAGTACTTC. Its translation: CASSSPGQGAYEQYF.

The rearrangement uses TRBV6-5 and TRBJ2-7; 12 positions agree with TRBD1. Germline V gene data show CDR1 as MNHEY and CDR2 as SVGAGI. V was pared by 2 bases and J by 5 bases, with 7 bases of the junction left unmatched. The CDR3 consists of 16 residues. CDR3 loop: CASSYGAGTGGHEQYF. The CDR3 DNA follows: TGTGCCAGCAGTTACGGAGCCGGGACAGGGGGCCACGAGCAGTACTTC.

The chain is built from TRBV7-6 and TRBJ1-4; tentative D call: TRBD1 (5 bases). The CDR3 extends over 16 amino acids. Germline V gives CDR1 SGHVS, CDR2 FNYEAQ. Trimming stripped 5 bases from V and 8 bases from J, with 21 bases between. The CDR3 reads CASSQVLGGGREKLFF. The CDR3 nucleotides are TGTGCCAGCAGCCAAGTACTCGGGGGGGGACGAGAAAAACTGTTTTTT.

The rearrangement uses TRBV15 and TRBJ1-5; 9 bases line up with TRBD1. The CDR3 contains 16 residues. In germline, CDR1 is LNHNV, CDR2 YYDKDF (reference sequence). V shed 5 bases and J 6 bases; nucleotides not matched to a gene: 11. The CDR3 sequence is CATSSGGTGTFQPQHF. The CDR3 coding sequence is TGTGCCACCAGCTCGGGGGGGACAGGGACTTTTCAGCCCCAGCATTTT.